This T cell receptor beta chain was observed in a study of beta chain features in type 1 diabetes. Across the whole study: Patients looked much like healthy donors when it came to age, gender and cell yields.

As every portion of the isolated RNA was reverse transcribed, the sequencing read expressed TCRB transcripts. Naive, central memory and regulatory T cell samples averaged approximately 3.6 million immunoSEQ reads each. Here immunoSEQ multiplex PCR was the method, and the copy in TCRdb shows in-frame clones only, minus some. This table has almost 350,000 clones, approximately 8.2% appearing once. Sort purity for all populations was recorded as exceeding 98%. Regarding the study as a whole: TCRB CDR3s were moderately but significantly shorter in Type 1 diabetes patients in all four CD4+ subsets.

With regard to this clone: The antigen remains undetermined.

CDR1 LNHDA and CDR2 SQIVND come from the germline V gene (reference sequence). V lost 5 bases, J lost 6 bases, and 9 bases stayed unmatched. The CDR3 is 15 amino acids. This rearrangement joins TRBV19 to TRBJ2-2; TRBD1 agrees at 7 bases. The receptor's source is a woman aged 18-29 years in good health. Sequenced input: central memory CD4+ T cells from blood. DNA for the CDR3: TGTGCCAGTAGTGGGGACGGACAGGAATCCGGGGAGCTGTTTTTT. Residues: CASSGDGQESGELFF.